This T cell receptor beta chain comes out of a study of T cell responses to AZD1222 COVID-19 vaccine. General study points: Receipt of two AZD1222 doses was followed by a rise in Spike-specific TCR breadth and depth.

The CDR3 runs to 16 residues. With V trimmed by 5 bases and J by 1 base, 7 bases remained unmatched. Looked up from germline, CDR1 is SGHTA and CDR2 is FQGTGA. On this clone itself: Its antigen is still unknown.

TCRdb's table, derived via immunoSEQ multiplex PCR, lists solely in-frame clones and lacks some. Among about 66,000 clones listed, roughly 87% were seen once. The rearrangement links TRBV7-3 to TRBJ2-3, with 9 bases that match TRBD2. Material: peripheral blood, obtained on day 0 of AZD1222 vaccination. The origin of this receptor is an adult in good health. In DNA form, the CDR3 reads TGTGCCAGCAGCACGCCCTTAGCGGGGGGCACAGATACGCAGTATTTT. Translation: CASSTPLAGGTDTQYF. The full variable domain, in which reference TRBV7-3 and TRBJ2-3 provide the parts outside the CDR3, is GAGVSQTPSNKVTEKGKYVELRCDPISGHTALYWYRQSLGQGPEFLIYFQGTGAADDSGLPNDRFFAVRPEGSVSTLKIQRTERGDSAVYLCASSTPLAGGTDTQYFGPGTRLTVL.